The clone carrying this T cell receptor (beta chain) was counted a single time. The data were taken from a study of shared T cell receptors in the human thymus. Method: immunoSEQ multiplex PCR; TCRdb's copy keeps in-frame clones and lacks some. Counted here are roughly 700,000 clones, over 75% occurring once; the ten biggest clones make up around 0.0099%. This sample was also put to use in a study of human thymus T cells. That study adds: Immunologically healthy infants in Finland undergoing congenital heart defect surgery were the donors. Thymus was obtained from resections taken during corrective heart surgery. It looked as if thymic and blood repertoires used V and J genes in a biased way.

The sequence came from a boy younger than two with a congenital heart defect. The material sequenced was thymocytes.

The CDR3 nucleotides read TGTGCCAGCTCAGACAGGGGGCGAGGAAACACCATATATTTT. This gives the protein CASSDRGRGNTIYF. The rearrangement uses TRBV18 and TRBJ1-3, with 10 nucleotides matching TRBD1. V lost 5 bases to trimming and J lost 4 bases; unmatched junction nucleotides: 2. In germline, CDR1 is KGHSH, CDR2 LQKENI. The CDR3 runs to 14 residues.